The 2 T cell receptor beta chains presented below share a single source sample, sequenced in a study of cytomegalovirus exposure and HLA in healthy donors. PCR used 60 Vbeta primers and 13 Jbeta primers. Sequencing was performed with immunoSEQ multiplex PCR; in TCRdb, only in-frame clones are kept and a portion is missing. Of around 110,000 clones in the sample, about 76% are singletons; the top ten hold roughly 3.9%. Sequenced material: PBMCs. Receptor source: a woman aged 25 to 39 in good health and CMV-seronegative.

The rearrangement joins TRBV28 to TRBJ2-4; 9 bases are shared with TRBD1. V gave up 2 bases and J gave up 15 bases; unmatched junction bases: 5. The CDR3 runs to 12 residues. The germline CDR1 and CDR2 sequences are MDHEN and SYDVKM. The CDR3: CASSLGQGRGYF. CDR3 nucleotides: TGTGCCAGCAGTTTAGGACAGGGGAGGGGGTACTTC. The entire variable domain, with the rest obtained from reference TRBV28 and TRBJ2-4, is as follows: DVKVTQSSRYLVKRTGEKVFLECVQDMDHENMFWYRQDPGLGLRLIYFSYDVKMKEKGDIPEGYSVSREKKERFSLILESASTNQTSMYLCASSLGQGRGYFGAGTRLSVL.

This clone was found once. CDR3 DNA sequence: TGTGCCAGCAGTTCATCCGGCCAGGGGGAACTTGAGACCCAGTACTTC. It yields the protein CASSSSGQGELETQYF. The genes are TRBV28 and TRBJ2-5; 7 bases are shared with TRBD1. The CDR3 has 16 amino acids. V lost 4 bases, J lost 5 bases, and 13 bases stayed unmatched. Looked up from germline, CDR1 is MDHEN and CDR2 is SYDVKM. Full variable domain (rest looked up from reference TRBV28 and TRBJ2-5): DVKVTQSSRYLVKRTGEKVFLECVQDMDHENMFWYRQDPGLGLRLIYFSYDVKMKEKGDIPEGYSVSREKKERFSLILESASTNQTSMYLCASSSSGQGELETQYFGPGTRLLVL.